This T cell receptor (beta chain) is from a study of OX40 agonist ivuxolimab in advanced cancers. The assay was immunoSEQ multiplex PCR, and TCRdb's table has in-frame clones only and misses some. The table includes about 80,000 clones, more than 70% detected once. Losses at the gene ends were 4 bases for V and 6 bases for J; bases not matched to a gene: 8. Germline assignment: CDR1 SGHDN and CDR2 FVKESK. CDR3 length: 15 amino acids. Here the sequenced sample was CD4+ or CD8+ T cells sorted from blood, taken in a trial of the OX40 agonist ivuxolimab. The gene calls are TRBV14 and TRBJ1-5, with 8 bases identical to TRBD1. The clonotype originates from an adult with an advanced solid tumor such as melanoma, head and neck, liver or kidney cancer. The CDR3 is CASSPQGAWTQPQHF. CDR3 sequence (DNA): TGTGCCAGCAGCCCCCAGGGGGCTTGGACTCAGCCCCAGCATTTT.